This is a list of T cell receptor beta chains from one sample in a study of neoadjuvant nivolumab and ipilimumab in lung cancer. Libraries were prepared by immunoSEQ multiplex PCR; TCRdb keeps only in-frame clonotypes and omits some of them. The table records 7,500 to 9,000 clones, approximately 84% of them present only once. The starting material was tumor tissue, obtained after neoadjuvant nivolumab, alone or with ipilimumab, at or shortly before surgery. These receptor sequences come from an adult with non-small cell lung cancer. CDR3s include the opening cysteine and the closing phenylalanine or tryptophan. A D gene is named only where the DNA matches it firmly. The size of a clone is reported for some rows only, either as once, few or many, or as a class for expanded clones.

>TRBV5-1|.|.|TRBJ2-1
TGCGCCAGCAGCTTAGGGATCTCCTACAATGAGCAGTTCTTC
CASSLGISYNEQFF
>TRBV19|.|.|TRBJ1-2
TGTGCCAGTAGTATAGATCATCAGACAGCTAACTACGGCTACACCTTC
CASSIDHQTANYGYTF
>TRBV30|.|.|TRBJ1-4
TGTGCCTGGAGTGTCCAAAGGGCGGGAAAACTGTTTTTT
CAWSVQRAGKLFF
>TRBV5-6|.|.|TRBJ1-4
TGTGCCAGCAGCTTGGGGGGACCGGGGAATCGGGAACTGTTTTTT
CASSLGGPGNRELFF
>TRBV29-1|.|.|TRBJ2-5
TGCAGCGTGGTGGACGGAGAGACCCAGTACTTC
CSVVDGETQYF
>TRBV5-1|.|.|TRBJ1-1
TGCGCCAGCAGCGCCGTTTCAGTGAACACTGAAGCTTTCTTT
CASSAVSVNTEAFF
>TRBV10-3|TRBD1|.|TRBJ1-2
TGTGCCATCAGTTACGGACAGGGAAGAGGGGGCTACACCTTC
CAISYGQGRGGYTF
>TRBV2|.|.|TRBJ1-2
TGTGCCAGCAGTGAATTCGGCCAGACTAAGGCCTATGGCTACACCTTC
CASSEFGQTKAYGYTF
>TRBV5-4|.|.|TRBJ2-5
TGTGCCAGCAGCTTGGAAGACGGGGAGACCCAGTACTTC
CASSLEDGETQYF
>TRBV15|TRBD2|.|TRBJ2-1
TGTGCCACCGGTTCTAGCGGGAGGAAGCAGTTCTTC
CATGSSGRKQFF
>TRBV5-1|TRBD2|.|TRBJ2-1
TGCGCCAGCCTCGGACTAGCGGGAAATTACAATGAGCAGTTCTTC
CASLGLAGNYNEQFF
>TRBV5-1|.|.|TRBJ1-6
TGCGCCAGCAGCGATGGGACATTAGGTTCACCCCTCCACTTT
CASSDGTLGSPLHF
>TRBV5-4|TRBD1|.|TRBJ2-5
TGTGCCAGCAGCGCGCCGGACAGGGGGTATCGACGGGAGACCCAGTACTTC
CASSAPDRGYRRETQYF
>TRBV20-1|.|.|TRBJ1-4
TGCAGTGCTCGACTTAGTGAAAAACTGTTTTTT
CSARLSEKLFF
>TRBV18|.|.|TRBJ2-7
TGTGCCAGCTCACCTGCGGGGATCCCCTACGAGCAGTACTTC
CASSPAGIPYEQYF
>TRBV28|TRBD1|few|TRBJ2-5
TGTGCCAGCTCCGGACAGGGATTAGAGACCCAGTACTTC
CASSGQGLETQYF